A single sample is the source of the 19 T cell receptor beta chains below, sequenced in a study of radiation and T cells in renal cell carcinoma. This sample's time point: baseline pretreatment blood. Treatment meaning: 15 Gy SBRT to primary tumor, nephrectomy 4 weeks later. Method: immunoSEQ multiplex PCR; TCRdb's copy keeps in-frame clones and lacks some. This table holds about 91,000 clones, over 75% found once. The sample was blood, taken from a patient whose treatment included radiotherapy and nephrectomy. Source of these receptors: a man aged 55 to 70 with renal cell carcinoma.

V is TRBV7-8 and J is TRBJ1-2, with D possibly being TRBD1 (5 bases). There are 16 residues in the CDR3. Germline V gene lookup returns CDR1 SGHVS and CDR2 FQNEAQ. V lost 0 bases to trimming and J lost 2 bases, with 13 bases between them. CDR3 DNA sequence: TGTGCCAGCAGCTTAGCGATCGGGACGGCGAACTATGGCTACACCTTC. This encodes CASSLAIGTANYGYTF. The complete variable domain, with remaining parts taken from reference TRBV7-8 and TRBJ1-2, reads GAGVSQSPRYKVAKRGQDVALRCDPISGHVSLFWYQQALGQGPEFLTYFQNEAQLDKSGLPSDRFFAERPEGSVSTLKIQRTQQEDSAVYLCASSLAIGTANYGYTFGSGTRLTVV.

This chain links TRBV5-6 with TRBJ2-1; 8 nucleotides agree with TRBD2. The CDR3 has 14 residues. With V trimmed by 4 bases and J by 8 bases, 8 bases remained unmatched. Germline V gives CDR1 SGHDT, CDR2 YYEEEE. CDR3 coding DNA: TGTGCCAGCAGCCAACTAGCGGAGTGGGATGAGCAGTTCTTC. Protein product: CASSQLAEWDEQFF.

The CDR3 DNA reads TGTGCCAGCAGCTTGGCCCCGGGTCCTGGAAACACCATATATTTT. This encodes CASSLAPGPGNTIYF. The chain is built from TRBV5-6 and TRBJ1-3; D not certain. Germline loops: CDR1 SGHDT, CDR2 YYEEEE. The CDR3 is 15 amino acids. V was cut by 0 bases and J by 2 bases, with 9 bases left in between. Together with reference TRBV5-6 and TRBJ1-3, the CDR3 gives the full variable domain: DAGVTQSPTHLIKTRGQQVTLRCSPKSGHDTVSWYQQALGQGPQFIFQYYEEEERQRGNFPDRFSGHQFPNYSSELNVNALLLGDSALYLCASSLAPGPGNTIYFGEGSWLTVV.

The J gene is TRBJ2-1, the V gene TRBV27; D is undetermined. Germline V gene data show CDR1 as MNHEY and CDR2 as SMNVEV (reference sequence). This CDR3 has 13 residues. V lost 6 bases and J 3 bases, leaving 9 bases between the germline ends. CDR3 protein: CASSPNLYNEQFF. CDR3 DNA sequence: TGTGCCAGCAGCCCAAACCTCTACAATGAGCAGTTCTTC.

The count of this clone is one. The chain is built from TRBV5-1 and TRBJ1-3; D is ambiguous. Trimming removed 4 bases at V and 0 bases at J, with 8 bases between. The CDR3 contains 14 residues. The germline gives CDR1 SGHRS, CDR2 YFSETQ. The CDR3: CASSSVSSGNTIYF. CDR3 coding DNA: TGCGCCAGCAGCAGCGTTAGCTCTGGAAACACCATATATTTT.

The chain joins TRBV28 to TRBJ1-4, with D possibly TRBD1 on 5 matching bases. Trimming removed 10 bases at V and 5 bases at J, with 11 bases between. This CDR3 is built from 12 residues. In germline, CDR1 is MDHEN, CDR2 SYDVKM. This chain's CDR3 is CATRQQNEKLFF. As DNA, the CDR3 is TGTGCCACCAGACAGCAGAATGAAAAACTGTTTTTT.

This clone was found once. This sequence joins TRBV28 and TRBJ1-3; no firm D call. The CDR3 covers 14 residues. CDR1 and CDR2 (germline): MDHEN, SYDVKM. With 7 bases removed from V and 1 base from J, the gap between germline ends came to 11 bases. This CDR3 reads CASTEGGSGNTIYF. DNA for the CDR3: TGTGCCAGCACCGAAGGAGGGTCTGGAAACACCATATATTTT.

The chain is built from TRBV7-6 and TRBJ2-7; TRBD2 aligns across 14 bases. Per the germline V gene, CDR1 is SGHVS and CDR2 is FNYEAQ. Trimming cost V 5 bases and J 5 bases; bases outside gene matches: 8. This CDR3 spans 16 amino acids. The CDR3 sequence is CASSPRGTSGSNEQYF. Written as DNA, the CDR3 is TGTGCCAGCAGCCCGCGTGGGACTAGCGGGAGTAACGAGCAGTACTTC.

This rearrangement joins TRBV6-6 to TRBJ2-5, with D possibly matching TRBD1 (5 bases). Trimming removed 7 bases from V and 0 bases from J, with 12 bases in between. The CDR3 contains 14 residues. Germline-derived CDR1 and CDR2 are MNHNY and SVGAGI (reference sequence). CDR3 nucleotides: TGTGCCAGCAAAGGAAGGGGCTACCAAGAGACCCAGTACTTC. It translates to CASKGRGYQETQYF.

CDR3 in DNA: TGTGCCAGCAGCTTAGATGCCGGGGGACAGTTCTTC. Amino acids: CASSLDAGGQFF. The chain employs TRBV11-2 and TRBJ2-1; D may be TRBD2 (6 bases). This CDR3 is built from 12 residues. Germline V gene sequence: CDR1 SGHAT, CDR2 FQNNGV. V lost 0 bases and J lost 13, with 10 bases in between.

The chain uses TRBV2 and TRBJ2-7; no clear D gene. Trimming removed 8 bases from V and 4 bases from J, with 9 bases in between. Germline values: CDR1 SNHLY, CDR2 FYNNEI. The CDR3 totals 11 residues. The CDR3 protein is CASAPQYEQYF. The CDR3 DNA follows: TGTGCCAGCGCCCCGCAATACGAGCAGTACTTC.

This chain connects TRBV18 to TRBJ1-3; D not resolved. Trimming removed 5 bases from V and 8 bases from J, with 7 bases in between. The CDR3 covers 11 residues. CDR1 and CDR2 (germline): KGHSH, LQKENI. This CDR3 reads CASSDVDTIYF. Here the CDR3 DNA reads TGTGCCAGCTCAGACGTCGACACCATATATTTT.

CDR3: CASSPGDGYTF. The CDR3 bases are TGCGCCAGCAGCCCGGGGGATGGCTACACCTTC. The chain is built from TRBV5-1 and TRBJ1-2; TRBD1 might be the D (5 bases). The germline CDR1 and CDR2 sequences are SGHRS and YFSETQ. CDR3 length: 11 amino acids. Trimming left V 4 bases short and J 6 bases short, with 7 bases between. The complete variable domain, with remaining parts taken from reference TRBV5-1 and TRBJ1-2, reads KAGVTQTPRYLIKTRGQQVTLSCSPISGHRSVSWYQQTPGQGLQFLFEYFSETQRNKGNFPGRFSGRQFSNSRSEMNVSTLELGDSALYLCASSPGDGYTFGSGTRLTVV.

This chain links TRBV19 with TRBJ2-5; a weak D match, TRBD1 (6 bases). The CDR3 is 15 amino acids. V lost 3 bases and J 5 bases, leaving 16 bases between the germline ends. In germline, CDR1 is LNHDA, CDR2 SQIVND (reference sequence). CDR3 in DNA: TGTGCCAGTAGTATCCCCTACCGACAGGCGGAGACCCAGTACTTC. Translating gives CASSIPYRQAETQYF.

This chain connects TRBV6-1 to TRBJ1-5; a possible D gene is TRBD1 (6 bases). CDR3 length: 20 amino acids. V was pared by 1 base and J by 0 bases, with 22 bases between. Germline CDR1 MNHNS, CDR2 SASEGT. CDR3 residues: CASSEVLGAGAVLSNQPQHF. CDR3 bases: TGTGCCAGCAGTGAAGTCTTGGGGGCTGGTGCGGTCCTTAGCAATCAGCCCCAGCATTTT.

This clone was counted once. The chain recombines TRBV30 with TRBJ2-3, with D uncertain. Looked up from germline, CDR1 is GTSNPN and CDR2 is SVGIG (reference sequence). Trimming removed 8 bases from V and 0 bases from J, with 6 bases in between. This CDR3 is built from 11 residues. The CDR3 region is CAGASTDTQYF. The DNA for the CDR3 is TGTGCCGGTGCTAGCACAGATACGCAGTATTTT.

The genes are TRBV7-2 and TRBJ2-2; 8 bases are shared with TRBD2. CDR3 size: 16 residues. The germline gives CDR1 SGHTA, CDR2 FQGNSA. V lost 4 bases and J lost 2; bases outside the gene matches: 6. This chain's CDR3 is CASSSSGSTNTGELFF. The CDR3 DNA follows: TGTGCCAGCAGCTCCAGCGGGAGTACTAACACCGGGGAGCTGTTTTTT.

This clone was detected once. The chain carries TRBV13 and TRBJ2-5, with no clear D. CDR1 and CDR2 from the germline V gene are PRHDT and FYEKMQ (reference sequence). Between the trimmed V and J ends, which lost 2 bases and 1 base, there was a span of 11 bases. The CDR3 length is 15 residues. Here the CDR3 DNA reads TGTGCCAGCAGCTTAAGGAAGCTAGGCCAAGAGACCCAGTACTTC. As protein: CASSLRKLGQETQYF.

V and J are TRBV2 and TRBJ2-3; D remains ambiguous. CDR1 is SNHLY, CDR2 FYNNEI, per germline. The CDR3 length is 15 residues. The V and J ends lost 4 bases and 0 bases respectively, with 11 bases between them. DNA for the CDR3: TGTGCCAGCAGTGCTAGGACCAGGAGCACAGATACGCAGTATTTT. This gives the protein CASSARTRSTDTQYF.